This entry lists 30 T cell receptor beta chains sequenced from one sample in a study of T cell clonotyping in hematopoietic cell transplantation. Here immunoSEQ multiplex PCR was the method, and the copy in TCRdb shows in-frame clones only, minus some. Of about 43,000 clones in the sample, 95% are singletons; the top ten hold approximately 0.94%. The specimen was peripheral blood mononuclear cells. These TCRs come from a man aged 30 to 45 in good health. Some clones in this sample may be carry-over from other donors' samples.

Worth noting for this clone: The same CDR3 also results from other DNA sequences found in this sample. The genes are TRBV5-1 and TRBJ1-2; TRBD1 might be the D (5 bases). The germline gives CDR1 SGHRS, CDR2 YFSETQ. V was clipped by 0 bases and J by 8 bases, with 11 bases between them. CDR3 size: 13 residues. The CDR3 DNA reads TGCGCCAGCAGCTTGGCTCAGGGCGGGGGCTACACCTTC. Protein: CASSLAQGGGYTF. The full variable domain, with the rest looked up from reference TRBV5-1 and TRBJ1-2, is KAGVTQTPRYLIKTRGQQVTLSCSPISGHRSVSWYQQTPGQGLQFLFEYFSETQRNKGNFPGRFSGRQFSNSRSEMNVSTLELGDSALYLCASSLAQGGGYTFGSGTRLTVV.

V usage is TRBV6-4 and J usage is TRBJ2-6; TRBD1 aligns across 7 bases. Germline assignment: CDR1 MRHNA and CDR2 SNTAGT. V lost 6 bases, J lost 2 bases, and 13 bases stayed unmatched. This CDR3 is 18 amino acids long. The CDR3 nucleotides are TGTGCCAGCAGCCCCCGACAGGGTGTACTGACTGGGGCCAACGTCCTGACTTTC. Protein product: CASSPRQGVLTGANVLTF.

The rearrangement links TRBV11-2 to TRBJ2-7; 8 nucleotides line up with TRBD2. The CDR3 runs 16 residues. V shed 0 bases and J 1 base; nucleotides not matched to a gene: 5. The germline V gene has CDR1 SGHAT and CDR2 FQNNGV. The CDR3 sequence: CASSLDPGLVSYEQYF. The DNA for the CDR3 is TGTGCCAGCAGCTTAGATCCGGGACTAGTGTCCTACGAGCAGTACTTC. The variable domain in full, with the rest retrieved from reference TRBV11-2 and TRBJ2-7, is EAGVAQSPRYKIIEKRQSVAFWCNPISGHATLYWYQQILGQGPKLLIQFQNNGVVDDSQLPKDRFSAERLKGVDSTLKIQPAKLEDSAVYLCASSLDPGLVSYEQYFGPGTRLTVT.

This chain links TRBV6-6 with TRBJ2-1, with D perhaps TRBD1 (6 bases). The CDR3 runs to 15 residues. The germline CDR1 and CDR2 sequences are MNHNY and SVGAGI (reference sequence). The V and J ends lost 2 bases and 1 base respectively, with 9 bases between them. CDR3 in amino acids: CASSYEQGSYNEQFF. The DNA of the CDR3 is TGTGCCAGCAGTTACGAACAGGGTTCCTACAATGAGCAGTTCTTC.

The rearrangement joins TRBV7-6 to TRBJ2-3; D may be TRBD2 (5 bases). The germline V gene encodes CDR1 SGHVS and CDR2 FNYEAQ. This CDR3 has 15 residues. The V and J ends lost 1 base and 5 bases respectively, with 13 bases between them. This chain's CDR3 is CASSLGLARGDTQYF. As DNA, the CDR3 is TGTGCCAGCAGCTTAGGGCTAGCCCGGGGAGATACGCAGTATTTT.

The chain couples TRBV19 to TRBJ1-2; D ambiguous. The V and J ends lost 3 bases and 4 bases respectively, with 12 bases between them. This CDR3 is built from 14 residues. Germline values: CDR1 LNHDA, CDR2 SQIVND (reference sequence). CDR3 sequence: CASSMATPVYGYTF. CDR3 nucleotide sequence: TGTGCCAGTAGTATGGCTACTCCCGTCTATGGCTACACCTTC.

The CDR3 loop reads CASSQDEGLSSGYTF. The CDR3 DNA sequence: TGCGCCAGCAGCCAAGATGAAGGCCTTAGCTCTGGCTACACCTTC. The chain employs TRBV4-1 and TRBJ1-2; D unclear. The CDR3 consists of 15 residues. The V end lost 0 bases, the J end lost 7 bases, and 15 bases lay between the germline ends. CDR1 is MGHRA, CDR2 YSYEKL, per germline.

V usage is TRBV19 and J usage is TRBJ1-2; 9 positions match TRBD1. Germline V gives CDR1 LNHDA, CDR2 SQIVND (reference sequence). V shed 6 bases, J shed 2 bases, and the junction held 22 bases outside the gene matches. The CDR3 covers 20 residues. In nucleotides, the CDR3 is TGTGCCAGTAGCCTGAGATGGTTCGGGACAGGGACTAGGGGCAACTATGGCTACACCTTC. Translated: CASSLRWFGTGTRGNYGYTF.

This rearrangement joins TRBV5-1 to TRBJ1-1, with 8 positions matching TRBD1. V dropped 4 bases and J dropped 5; count of bases not matched to a gene: 7. The CDR3 length is 14 residues. Germline V gives CDR1 SGHRS, CDR2 YFSETQ. CDR3 coding DNA: TGCGCCAGCAGCGTTATACAGGGGGAGACTGAAGCTTTCTTT. Translation: CASSVIQGETEAFF. Full variable domain (remainder filled in from reference TRBV5-1 and TRBJ1-1): KAGVTQTPRYLIKTRGQQVTLSCSPISGHRSVSWYQQTPGQGLQFLFEYFSETQRNKGNFPGRFSGRQFSNSRSEMNVSTLELGDSALYLCASSVIQGETEAFFGQGTRLTVV.

The chain has TRBV7-9 and TRBJ1-6; no reliable D call. Germline lookup yields CDR1 SEHNR and CDR2 FQNEAQ (reference sequence). The CDR3 covers 17 residues. V was pared by 6 bases and J by 7 bases, with 22 bases between. For the CDR3, the DNA is TGTGCCAGCAGAGAATTGGGAGGTTGGGGTGAAAATTCACCCCTCCACTTT. It yields the protein CASRELGGWGENSPLHF. The whole variable domain, remainder taken from reference TRBV7-9 and TRBJ1-6, is DTGVSQNPRHKITKRGQNVTFRCDPISEHNRLYWYRQTLGQGPEFLTYFQNEAQLEKSRLLSDRFSAERPKGSFSTLEIQRTEQGDSAMYLCASRELGGWGENSPLHFGNGTRLTVT.

The CDR3 loop reads CASSLGGSLYNEQFF. The DNA of the CDR3 is TGTGCCAGCAGCTTGGGGGGCAGTTTATACAATGAGCAGTTCTTC. V is TRBV5-4 and J is TRBJ2-1; D is possibly TRBD1 (5 bases). Germline CDR1 reads SGHNT; CDR2 reads YYREEE (reference sequence). V lost 0 bases, J lost 4 bases, and 11 bases lay in between. This CDR3 is 15 amino acids long.

The chain couples TRBV10-2 to TRBJ2-3; D might be TRBD2 (7 bases). Germline V gene lookup returns CDR1 WSHSY and CDR2 SAAADI. Trimming left V 7 bases short and J 7 bases short, with 18 bases between. The CDR3 loop spans 14 amino acids. In DNA form, the CDR3 reads TGCGCCAGCACGGGAGGAGGGGGATCGAATACGCAGTATTTT. This translates into CASTGGGGSNTQYF.

The rearrangement joins TRBV6-1 to TRBJ1-5; D ambiguous. Germline-derived CDR1 and CDR2 are MNHNS and SASEGT. The germline V and J ends were trimmed by 2 bases and 6 bases, with 14 bases remaining between them. There are 15 residues in the CDR3. In DNA form, the CDR3 reads TGTGCCAGCAGTGAATCAAGTAAGGTGGGTCAGCCCCAGCATTTT. Amino acids: CASSESSKVGQPQHF.

The chain employs TRBV7-9 and TRBJ2-7; D uncertain. Germline lookup yields CDR1 SEHNR and CDR2 FQNEAQ (reference sequence). CDR3 length equals 14 residues. V lost 5 bases and J lost 2, with 13 bases in between. This chain's CDR3 is CASSPGQPPYEQYF. The CDR3 nucleotides are TGTGCCAGCAGCCCCGGGCAACCACCCTACGAGCAGTACTTC.

The sample holds a few counts of this clone. Within the sample, other DNA sequences also encode this same CDR3. The rearrangement uses TRBV6-5 and TRBJ1-2; TRBD1 matches 10 bases. This CDR3 comprises 16 residues. After removal of 0 bases from V and 5 bases from J, the junction contained 6 bases not matched to a gene. In germline, CDR1 is MNHEY, CDR2 SVGAGI. CDR3 in DNA: TGTGCCAGCAGTTACTCGAGGACAGGGGGAGGATATGGCTACACCTTC. The encoded protein is CASSYSRTGGGYGYTF.

CDR3 region: CASGADETQYF. CDR3 in DNA: TGCGCCAGCGGGGCGGATGAGACCCAGTACTTC. The chain combines TRBV5-1 with TRBJ2-5; D is possibly TRBD1 (5 bases). Per the germline V gene, CDR1 is SGHRS and CDR2 is YFSETQ. This CDR3 contains 11 residues. V lost 7 bases and J lost 5, with 9 bases in between.

This chain uses TRBV19 with TRBJ1-4, with 7 bases aligning to TRBD1. CDR3 length equals 15 residues. Germline CDR1 LNHDA, CDR2 SQIVND (reference sequence). V lost 5 bases and J lost 4; bases outside the gene matches: 7. The CDR3 protein is CASSPRQGGNEKLFF. CDR3 DNA: TGTGCCAGTAGTCCGAGACAGGGCGGTAATGAAAAACTGTTTTTT.

The chain uses TRBV7-9 and TRBJ2-6; 11 bases match TRBD1. The CDR3 has 19 residues. V shed 5 bases and J 3 bases; nucleotides not matched to a gene: 12. In germline, CDR1 is SEHNR, CDR2 FQNEAQ (reference sequence). As DNA, the CDR3 is TGTGCCAGCAGCCTCTCCCCGGGACAGGGGGTCTTTGGGGCCAACGTCCTGACTTTC. This sequence encodes CASSLSPGQGVFGANVLTF.

V is TRBV5-6 and J is TRBJ1-2, with 9 bases fitting TRBD1. V gave up 2 bases and J gave up 5 bases; unmatched junction bases: 10. The germline CDR1 and CDR2 sequences are SGHDT and YYEEEE. The CDR3 is made up of 16 amino acids. The CDR3 protein is CASSLLRDRAYYGYTF. The CDR3 nucleotides are TGTGCCAGCAGCTTACTCCGGGACAGGGCCTATTATGGCTACACCTTC. Together with reference TRBV5-6 and TRBJ1-2, the CDR3 gives the full variable domain: DAGVTQSPTHLIKTRGQQVTLRCSPKSGHDTVSWYQQALGQGPQFIFQYYEEEERQRGNFPDRFSGHQFPNYSSELNVNALLLGDSALYLCASSLLRDRAYYGYTFGSGTRLTVV.

V and J are TRBV9 and TRBJ2-2; D possibly uses TRBD1 or TRBD2 (5 bases each). The CDR3 is 16 residues long. Germline V CDR1 and CDR2: SGDLS, YYNGEE. Trimming pared 0 bases from V and 3 bases from J, leaving 12 bases between. This CDR3 reads CASSVVPGRDTGELFF. For the CDR3, the DNA is TGTGCCAGCAGCGTAGTCCCGGGACGCGACACCGGGGAGCTGTTTTTT.

The gene calls are TRBV7-3 and TRBJ1-6; D gene uncertain. V was shortened by 5 bases and J by 7 bases, with 9 bases between the two germline ends. The germline V gene has CDR1 SGHTA and CDR2 FQGTGA. This CDR3 comprises 13 residues. CDR3 bases: TGTGCCAGCAGCCCCTTGGGGAATTCACCCCTCCACTTT. Residues: CASSPLGNSPLHF. The variable domain in full, completed from reference TRBV7-3 and TRBJ1-6, reads GAGVSQTPSNKVTEKGKYVELRCDPISGHTALYWYRQSLGQGPEFLIYFQGTGAADDSGLPNDRFFAVRPEGSVSTLKIQRTERGDSAVYLCASSPLGNSPLHFGNGTRLTVT.

J is TRBJ1-2 and V is TRBV12-5, with D hard to call. Germline V lookup: CDR1 LGHNT, CDR2 FRNRAP. V lost 5 bases and J 6 bases, leaving 13 bases between the germline ends. The CDR3 loop spans 13 amino acids. The DNA of the CDR3 is TGTGCTAGTGGTCATAGTCTAAGGGATGGCTACACCTTC. This codes for CASGHSLRDGYTF.

The chain links TRBV4-1 to TRBJ1-1; a possible D gene is TRBD1 (6 bases). The germline gives CDR1 MGHRA, CDR2 YSYEKL. V was pared by 5 bases and J by 1 base, with 8 bases between. The CDR3 has 13 residues. The CDR3 loop is CASSGQPNTEAFF. The CDR3 DNA reads as TGCGCCAGCAGCGGACAGCCGAACACTGAAGCTTTCTTT.

The rearrangement joins TRBV11-3 to TRBJ2-1; D remains ambiguous. This CDR3 contains 15 residues. Germline lookup yields CDR1 SGHNT and CDR2 YENEEA. The V end lost 6 bases, the J end lost 0 bases, and 12 bases lay between the germline ends. The CDR3 DNA reads as TGTGCCAGCAGGGCCTCTATCGGCTCCTACAATGAGCAGTTCTTC. Its translation is CASRASIGSYNEQFF.

This chain connects TRBV19 to TRBJ1-5, with D possibly being TRBD1 (5 bases). The V and J ends lost 8 bases and 9 bases respectively, with 20 bases between them. The germline V gene encodes CDR1 LNHDA and CDR2 SQIVND (reference sequence). CDR3 length: 14 residues. CDR3 amino acids: CASREGTTQGPQHF. CDR3 DNA sequence: TGTGCCAGTCGAGAAGGGACCACCCAGGGGCCCCAGCATTTT.

This sequence joins TRBV11-3 and TRBJ2-1, with 7 bases aligning to TRBD1. The CDR3 has 15 residues. The germline gives CDR1 SGHNT, CDR2 YENEEA. The J segment lost 10 bases and the V segment lost 5 bases, leaving 14 bases of the junction unmatched. The CDR3 sequence is CASSLRGTGATEQFF. CDR3 sequence (DNA): TGTGCCAGCAGCCTCCGGGGTACAGGGGCAACCGAGCAGTTCTTC. The full variable domain, rest sourced from reference TRBV11-3 and TRBJ2-1, is EAGVVQSPRYKIIEKKQPVAFWCNPISGHNTLYWYLQNLGQGPELLIRYENEEAVDDSQLPKDRFSAERLKGVDSTLKIQPAELGDSAVYLCASSLRGTGATEQFFGPGTRLTVL.

The V and J genes are TRBV12-5 and TRBJ2-2; TRBD1 might be the D (6 bases). The germline gives CDR1 LGHNT, CDR2 FRNRAP. V lost 4 bases, J lost 5 bases, and 14 bases lay in between. The CDR3 length is 15 residues. In nucleotides, the CDR3 is TGTGCTAGTGGTTCCAGGGCTGACAGGACCGGGGAGCTGTTTTTT. It is translated as CASGSRADRTGELFF.

The chain couples TRBV11-3 to TRBJ2-1; D perhaps matches TRBD2 (7 bases). Looked up from germline, CDR1 is SGHNT and CDR2 is YENEEA. Deletions cut 4 bases from V and 8 bases from J, with 12 bases between. CDR3 length equals 13 residues. The CDR3 bases are TGTGCCAGCAGCTCTAGGGGGGGCGATGAGCAGTTCTTC. Translated, it gives CASSSRGGDEQFF.

This rearrangement joins TRBV18 to TRBJ1-2, with a weak D call TRBD1 (6 bases). Trimming pared 2 bases from V and 2 bases from J, leaving 12 bases between. Germline CDR1 and CDR2: KGHSH and LQKENI. The CDR3 has 15 amino acids. The CDR3 spells CASSPAGQGNYGYTF. The CDR3 nucleotides read TGTGCCAGCTCACCAGCCGGGCAGGGGAACTATGGCTACACCTTC.

The rearrangement links TRBV7-3 to TRBJ1-2; 9 bases match TRBD1. V dropped 2 bases and J dropped 2; count of bases not matched to a gene: 9. This CDR3 is 17 amino acids long. The germline CDR1 and CDR2 sequences are SGHTA and FQGTGA. The chain's CDR3 is CASSLGPPGQGNYGYTF. The CDR3 nucleotides read TGTGCCAGCAGCTTAGGCCCCCCGGGACAGGGAAACTATGGCTACACCTTC.